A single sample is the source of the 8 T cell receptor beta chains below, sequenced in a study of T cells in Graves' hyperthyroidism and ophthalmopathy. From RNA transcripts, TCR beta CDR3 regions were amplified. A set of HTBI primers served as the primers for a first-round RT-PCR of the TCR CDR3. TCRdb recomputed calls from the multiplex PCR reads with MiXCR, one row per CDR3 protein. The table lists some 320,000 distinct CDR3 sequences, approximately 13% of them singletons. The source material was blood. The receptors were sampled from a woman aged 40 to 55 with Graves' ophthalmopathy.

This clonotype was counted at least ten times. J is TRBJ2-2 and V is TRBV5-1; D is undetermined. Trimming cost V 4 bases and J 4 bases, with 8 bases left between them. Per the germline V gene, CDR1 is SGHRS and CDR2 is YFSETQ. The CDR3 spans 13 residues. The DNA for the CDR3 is TGCGCCAGCAGCCTGGATCTCACCGGGGAGCTGTTTTTT. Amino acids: CASSLDLTGELFF.

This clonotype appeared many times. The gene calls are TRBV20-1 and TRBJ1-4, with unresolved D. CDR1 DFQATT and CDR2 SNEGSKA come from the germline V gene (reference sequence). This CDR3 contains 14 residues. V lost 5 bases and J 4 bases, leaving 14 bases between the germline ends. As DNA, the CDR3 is TGCAGTGCTCGGGAAAGAACGTTTAATGAAAAACTGTTTTTT. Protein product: CSARERTFNEKLFF.

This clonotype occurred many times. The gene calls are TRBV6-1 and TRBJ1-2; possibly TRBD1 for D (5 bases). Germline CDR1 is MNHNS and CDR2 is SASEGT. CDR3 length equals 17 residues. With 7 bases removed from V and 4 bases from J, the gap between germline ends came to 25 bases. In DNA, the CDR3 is TGTGCCAGCACCTCACCCCTCAGGATAGGGGCCGTCTATGGCTACACCTTC. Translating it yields CASTSPLRIGAVYGYTF.

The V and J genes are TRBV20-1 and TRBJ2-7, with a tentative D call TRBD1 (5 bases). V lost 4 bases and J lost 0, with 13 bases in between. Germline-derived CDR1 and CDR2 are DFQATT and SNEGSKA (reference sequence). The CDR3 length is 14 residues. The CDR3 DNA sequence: TGCAGTGCTACCAGCAGACAGTTCTCCTACGAGCAGTACTTC. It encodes CSATSRQFSYEQYF.

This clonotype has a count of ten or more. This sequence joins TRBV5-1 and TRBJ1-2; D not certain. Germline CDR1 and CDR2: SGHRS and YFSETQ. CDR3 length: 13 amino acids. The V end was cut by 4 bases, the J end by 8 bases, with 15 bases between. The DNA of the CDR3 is TGCGCCAGCAGCATGGGCCCCACGGCGGGCTACACCTTC. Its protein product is CASSMGPTAGYTF.

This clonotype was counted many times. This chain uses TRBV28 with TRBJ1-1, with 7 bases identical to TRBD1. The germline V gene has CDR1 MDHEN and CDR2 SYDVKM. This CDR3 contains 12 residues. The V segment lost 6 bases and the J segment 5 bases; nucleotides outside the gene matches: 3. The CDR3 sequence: CASRTGRTEAFF. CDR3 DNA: TGTGCCAGCAGGACAGGGAGAACTGAAGCTTTCTTT.

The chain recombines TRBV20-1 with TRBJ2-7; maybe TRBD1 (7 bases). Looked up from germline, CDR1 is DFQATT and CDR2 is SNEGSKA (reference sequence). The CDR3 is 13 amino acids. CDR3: CRAQGRGTYEQYF. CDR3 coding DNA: TGCAGAGCACAGGGGCGGGGAACCTACGAGCAGTACTTC.

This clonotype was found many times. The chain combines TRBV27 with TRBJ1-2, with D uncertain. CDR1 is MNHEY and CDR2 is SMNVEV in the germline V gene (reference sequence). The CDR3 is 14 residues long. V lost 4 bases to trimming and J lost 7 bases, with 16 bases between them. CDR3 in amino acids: CASSYGRRMAGYTF. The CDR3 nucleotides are TGTGCCAGCAGTTACGGCAGGAGGATGGCTGGCTACACCTTC.